One sample yielded the 27 T cell receptor beta chains listed below, sequenced in a study of T cell clones after liver transplantation. Assay: immunoSEQ multiplex PCR; the TCRdb copy retains only in-frame clones and omits some. The sample records about 80,000 clones, roughly 82% being singletons. Sequenced material: CD4+ T cells from blood, taken 46 months after liver transplant. These receptors came from a human patient who received a liver transplant. Some T cells may have come from the graft donor.

The chain carries TRBV5-8 and TRBJ2-3, with a weak D call TRBD2 (5 bases). The CDR3 sequence is 13 residues long. Trimming removed 2 bases at V and 2 bases at J, with 6 bases between. CDR1 is SGHTS and CDR2 is YDEGEE in the germline V gene. The CDR3 sequence: CASSLAATDTQYF. The DNA of the CDR3 is TGTGCCAGCAGCTTAGCGGCCACAGATACGCAGTATTTT.

Notes on this clone: The same CDR3 arises from other DNA sequences in this sample as well. The gene calls are TRBV7-9 and TRBJ1-5, with D possibly TRBD1 on 5 matching bases. V was shortened by 5 bases and J by 1 base, with 9 bases between the two germline ends. CDR3 length: 14 residues. Germline-derived CDR1 and CDR2 are SEHNR and FQNEAQ (reference sequence). CDR3 region: CASSRGVSNQPQHF. The CDR3 nucleotides are TGTGCCAGCAGCCGGGGGGTGAGCAATCAGCCCCAGCATTTT.

This rearrangement joins TRBV4-3 to TRBJ2-5; D is ambiguous. V lost 3 bases and J 2 bases, leaving 13 bases between the germline ends. There are 15 residues in the CDR3. CDR1 is LGHNA, CDR2 YSLEER, per germline. The CDR3 bases are TGCGCCAGCAGCCATCGAGGCGCCGGGCAAGAGACCCAGTACTTC. As protein: CASSHRGAGQETQYF.

The chain uses TRBV6-1 and TRBJ1-5; no reliable D call. The V end was cut by 6 bases, the J end by 4 bases, with 7 bases between. This CDR3 has 12 residues. CDR1 and CDR2 from the germline V gene are MNHNS and SASEGT. CDR3 in amino acids: CASRIGNQPQHF. The CDR3 DNA reads as TGTGCCAGCAGGATAGGAAATCAGCCCCAGCATTTT.

V usage is TRBV5-1 and J usage is TRBJ1-4; 7 nucleotides agree with TRBD1. Germline CDR1 reads SGHRS; CDR2 reads YFSETQ. The J segment lost 8 bases and the V segment lost 4 bases, leaving 5 bases of the junction unmatched. CDR3 length: 13 amino acids. The CDR3 sequence: CASSPGTAEKLFF. The DNA for the CDR3 is TGCGCCAGCAGCCCCGGGACAGCCGAAAAACTGTTTTTT. The entire variable domain, with the rest obtained from reference TRBV5-1 and TRBJ1-4, is as follows: KAGVTQTPRYLIKTRGQQVTLSCSPISGHRSVSWYQQTPGQGLQFLFEYFSETQRNKGNFPGRFSGRQFSNSRSEMNVSTLELGDSALYLCASSPGTAEKLFFGSGTQLSVL.

This chain links TRBV5-6 with TRBJ1-1; D gene uncertain. Deletions cut 1 base from V and 2 bases from J, with 3 bases between. From germline, CDR1 is SGHDT and CDR2 YYEEEE. This CDR3 has 12 amino acids. This CDR3 is CASSLINTEAFF. Written as DNA, the CDR3 is TGTGCCAGCAGCTTGATAAACACTGAAGCTTTCTTT.

The chain recombines TRBV18 with TRBJ1-4, with 7 positions matching TRBD1. This CDR3 region has 13 residues. Looked up from germline, CDR1 is KGHSH and CDR2 is LQKENI. The J segment lost 5 bases and the V segment lost 6 bases, leaving 3 bases of the junction unmatched. CDR3 sequence: CASSLGQNEKLFF. As DNA, the CDR3 is TGTGCCAGCTCTCTGGGACAGAATGAAAAACTGTTTTTT.

The chain employs TRBV6-1 and TRBJ1-1, with no clear D. Germline CDR1 is MNHNS and CDR2 is SASEGT. Trimming pared 2 bases from V and 5 bases from J, leaving 12 bases between. The CDR3 has 14 residues. CDR3 nucleotide sequence: TGTGCCAGCAGTGAACCACCCAGGCAAACTGAAGCTTTCTTT. This encodes CASSEPPRQTEAFF.

The chain combines TRBV5-1 with TRBJ2-1; TRBD2 agrees at 12 bases. Germline CDR1 and CDR2: SGHRS and YFSETQ. V gave up 5 bases and J gave up 6 bases; unmatched junction bases: 18. The CDR3 covers 19 residues. Written as DNA, the CDR3 is TGCGCCAGCAGTCCAGGACTAGCGGGAACCTATCCCCTTCTCAATGAGCAGTTCTTC. Protein: CASSPGLAGTYPLLNEQFF.

The chain links TRBV28 to TRBJ2-5, with TRBD2 matching over 7 bases. Unmatched junction bases numbered 20, after V lost 5 bases and J lost 5 bases. The V gene's germline CDR1 is MDHEN and CDR2 SYDVKM. CDR3 size: 18 residues. CDR3 DNA: TGTGCCAGCAGTCCCCCCCGGCCCCTTCGACCGCGGGGGGAGACCCAGTACTTC. This gives the protein CASSPPRPLRPRGETQYF.

This chain links TRBV18 with TRBJ1-3; 8 positions match TRBD1. J lost 3 bases, V lost 2 bases, and 6 bases had no gene match. This CDR3 region has 16 residues. Germline CDR1 is KGHSH and CDR2 is LQKENI. CDR3 protein: CASSPAGTGGGNTIYF. In DNA, the CDR3 is TGTGCCAGCTCACCAGCAGGGACAGGCGGTGGAAACACCATATATTTT.

The chain couples TRBV20-1 to TRBJ1-3; D not resolved. The V end lost 7 bases, the J end lost 0 bases, and 4 bases lay between the germline ends. The germline gives CDR1 DFQATT, CDR2 SNEGSKA (reference sequence). The CDR3 has 11 residues. CDR3 protein: CSVRSGNTIYF. CDR3 nucleotides: TGCAGTGTCCGCTCTGGAAACACCATATATTTT.

In this sample, this clone is medium-sized. The rearrangement uses TRBV6-1 and TRBJ2-7, with D uncertain. The V and J ends lost 6 bases and 3 bases respectively, with 3 bases between them. This CDR3 is built from 10 residues. Per germline, CDR1 MNHNS and CDR2 SASEGT. Written as DNA, the CDR3 is TGTGCCAGCAGGGACTACGAGCAGTACTTC. This translates into CASRDYEQYF.

The chain joins TRBV6-1 to TRBJ2-1, with TRBD1 identical over 8 bases. Germline assignment: CDR1 MNHNS and CDR2 SASEGT. The CDR3 has 15 residues. V lost 5 bases, J lost 7 bases, and 10 bases stayed unmatched. CDR3 region: CASSFRQGSRNEQFF. Written as DNA, the CDR3 is TGTGCCAGCAGTTTCCGACAGGGGAGTCGGAATGAGCAGTTCTTC.

The gene calls are TRBV18 and TRBJ1-2; TRBD1 matches 7 bases. V dropped 3 bases and J dropped 3; count of bases not matched to a gene: 4. CDR1 KGHSH and CDR2 LQKENI come from the germline V gene. The CDR3 has 14 residues. CDR3 sequence: CASSPTGMDYGYTF. The CDR3 DNA reads TGTGCCAGCTCACCGACAGGGATGGACTATGGCTACACCTTC.

The rearrangement joins TRBV7-9 to TRBJ1-2; D perhaps matches TRBD1 (6 bases). CDR3 size: 15 residues. Trimming took off 4 bases at V and 8 bases at J, with 20 bases between the two ends. The germline V gene has CDR1 SEHNR and CDR2 FQNEAQ (reference sequence). CDR3: CASSWGMSGAEGYTF. The CDR3 nucleotides are TGTGCCAGCAGCTGGGGGATGTCAGGGGCGGAAGGCTACACCTTC.

The genes are TRBV28 and TRBJ2-2; possibly TRBD2 for D (7 bases). The germline gives CDR1 MDHEN, CDR2 SYDVKM. This CDR3 is 18 amino acids long. Trimming removed 5 bases from V and 1 base from J, with 20 bases in between. The CDR3 DNA reads as TGTGCCAGCAGTCCTCCCGACGGGGGGCCTAAGAACACCGGGGAGCTGTTTTTT. It encodes CASSPPDGGPKNTGELFF.

In this sample, this clone turned up a few times. J is TRBJ2-7 and V is TRBV27; 11 bases fit TRBD2. This CDR3 is built from 16 residues. CDR1 is MNHEY, CDR2 SMNVEV, per germline (reference sequence). V gave up 2 bases and J gave up 2 bases; unmatched junction bases: 5. CDR3 residues: CASSLKLAGATYEQYF. CDR3 DNA: TGTGCCAGCAGTTTAAAACTAGCGGGAGCCACCTACGAGCAGTACTTC.

The rearrangement uses TRBV18 and TRBJ2-6, with TRBD2 identical over 14 bases. The CDR3 is 19 residues long. The germline gives CDR1 KGHSH, CDR2 LQKENI. V lost 4 bases, J lost 4 bases, and 9 bases stayed unmatched. CDR3 in amino acids: CASSRGLAGGPGGANVLTF. The CDR3 nucleotides read TGTGCCAGCTCACGCGGACTAGCGGGAGGACCGGGAGGGGCCAACGTCCTGACTTTC.

This chain uses TRBV2 with TRBJ1-5, with unresolved D. In germline, CDR1 is SNHLY, CDR2 FYNNEI. The CDR3 spans 12 residues. V was pared by 6 bases and J by 6 bases, with 9 bases between. This CDR3 reads CASSAGFQPQHF. As DNA, the CDR3 is TGTGCCAGCAGCGCGGGCTTTCAGCCCCAGCATTTT. Full variable domain (missing parts from reference TRBV2 and TRBJ1-5): EPEVTQTPSHQVTQMGQEVILRCVPISNHLYFYWYRQILGQKVEFLVSFYNNEISEKSEIFDDQFSVERPDGSNFTLKIRSTKLEDSAMYFCASSAGFQPQHFGDGTRLSIL.

J is TRBJ2-7 and V is TRBV7-6; D gene ambiguous. Between the trimmed V and J ends, which lost 5 bases and 1 base, there was a span of 3 bases. The CDR3 has 11 amino acids. Germline-derived CDR1 and CDR2 are SGHVS and FNYEAQ. This chain's CDR3 is CASSISYEQYF. The CDR3 nucleotides read TGTGCCAGCAGCATATCCTACGAGCAGTACTTC.

The CDR3, as DNA: TGTGCCAGCAGTTTATCCGGGATTGGTGAAAAACTGTTTTTT. Translating gives CASSLSGIGEKLFF. The V gene is TRBV28, the J gene TRBJ1-4; D not resolved. Germline loops: CDR1 MDHEN, CDR2 SYDVKM. The CDR3 extends over 14 amino acids. Trimming removed 1 base at V and 7 bases at J, with 10 bases between.

This chain links TRBV18 with TRBJ2-2; D unclear. V dropped 2 bases and J dropped 4 bases, with 5 bases sitting between them. Germline V gene data show CDR1 as KGHSH and CDR2 as LQKENI. This CDR3 has 13 amino acids. CDR3 sequence reads: CASSPSFTGELFF. In nucleotides, the CDR3 is TGTGCCAGCTCACCATCCTTCACCGGGGAGCTGTTTTTT. Looking up the rest from reference TRBV18 and TRBJ2-2 gives the full variable domain: NAGVMQNPRHLVRRRGQEARLRCSPMKGHSHVYWYRQLPEEGLKFMVYLQKENIIDESGMPKERFSAEFPKEGPSILRIQQVVRGDSAAYFCASSPSFTGELFFGEGSRLTVL.

The rearrangement joins TRBV25-1 to TRBJ2-5; D is possibly TRBD1 (6 bases). The CDR3 sequence is 15 residues long. Trimming left V 5 bases short and J 4 bases short, with 17 bases between. Germline values: CDR1 MGHDK, CDR2 SYGVNS. CDR3 in DNA: TGTGCCAGCAGTCACACAGGGAAGGGTGGAGAGACCCAGTACTTC. The encoded protein is CASSHTGKGGETQYF.

The chain recombines TRBV6-1 with TRBJ2-3, with TRBD2 as a possible D gene (6 bases). The CDR3 consists of 16 residues. V was shortened by 2 bases and J by 3 bases, with 15 bases between the two germline ends. The germline CDR1 and CDR2 sequences are MNHNS and SASEGT. Here the CDR3 reads CASSEIWIRGTDTQYF. The CDR3 DNA is TGTGCCAGCAGTGAAATCTGGATCCGGGGGACAGATACGCAGTATTTT.

The gene calls are TRBV5-1 and TRBJ1-4; D call uncertain. V shed 4 bases and J shed 5 bases, with 12 bases lying between them. This CDR3 spans 14 amino acids. Germline lookup yields CDR1 SGHRS and CDR2 YFSETQ. CDR3 sequence reads: CASSRGGGNEKLFF. The CDR3 DNA sequence: TGCGCCAGCAGCCGAGGTGGTGGGAATGAAAAACTGTTTTTT.

J is TRBJ2-5 and V is TRBV6-1, with D possibly being TRBD1 (5 bases). Trimming stripped 6 bases from V and 2 bases from J, with 10 bases between. Germline-derived CDR1 and CDR2 are MNHNS and SASEGT. The CDR3 contains 13 residues. The CDR3 reads CASSLKGQETQYF. As DNA, the CDR3 is TGTGCCAGCAGCCTTAAGGGGCAAGAGACCCAGTACTTC.